This T cell receptor (beta chain) was found in a study of shared clonotypes between healthy human individuals. Study-wide points: Rarefaction revealed incomplete sorted-subset sequencing despite large depth. An anticipated effect of sequencing depth on clonotype sharing among donors was recognized. Against clonotypes common to all four donors, non-shared ones had lower generation probabilities.

V lost 2 bases to trimming and J lost 9 bases, with 8 bases between them. The CDR3 loop spans 12 amino acids. CDR1 MNHNS and CDR2 SASEGT come from the germline V gene. Points on this clone: Its specificity is unknown.

TCRdb's copy holds only in-frame clones and misses some; the assay was immunoSEQ multiplex PCR. Among 2.3 million or so clones, 93% were seen once, and the ten largest hold 0.39%. Sequencing was done on a sample of naive CD4+ T cells from PBMCs. Subset reported: CD45RA+ positively selected. The chain has TRBV6-1 and TRBJ1-5, with D uncertain. The receptor comes from a man between 18 and 35 years old in good health. Some clones in this sample may be carry-over from other donors' samples. The CDR3 is CASSEQWGPQHF. DNA for the CDR3: TGTGCCAGCAGTGAACAGTGGGGGCCCCAGCATTTT.